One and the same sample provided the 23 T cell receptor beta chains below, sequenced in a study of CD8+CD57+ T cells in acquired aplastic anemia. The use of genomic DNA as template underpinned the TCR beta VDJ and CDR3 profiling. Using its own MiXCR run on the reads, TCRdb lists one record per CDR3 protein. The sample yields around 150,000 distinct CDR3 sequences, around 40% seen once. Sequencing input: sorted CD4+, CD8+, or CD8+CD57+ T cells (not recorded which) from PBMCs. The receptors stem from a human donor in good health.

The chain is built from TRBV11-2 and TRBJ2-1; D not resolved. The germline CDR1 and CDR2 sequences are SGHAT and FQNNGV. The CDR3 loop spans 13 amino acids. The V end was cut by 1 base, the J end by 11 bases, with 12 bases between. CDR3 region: CASSLGAPGKQFF. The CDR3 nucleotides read TGTGCCAGCAGCTTAGGTGCCCCCGGTAAGCAGTTCTTC.

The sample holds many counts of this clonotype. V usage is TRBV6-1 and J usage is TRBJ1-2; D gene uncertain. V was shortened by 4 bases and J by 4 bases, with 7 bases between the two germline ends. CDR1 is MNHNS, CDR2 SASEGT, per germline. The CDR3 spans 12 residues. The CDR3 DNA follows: TGTGCCAGCAGTGCTCTGATCTATGGCTACACCTTC. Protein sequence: CASSALIYGYTF.

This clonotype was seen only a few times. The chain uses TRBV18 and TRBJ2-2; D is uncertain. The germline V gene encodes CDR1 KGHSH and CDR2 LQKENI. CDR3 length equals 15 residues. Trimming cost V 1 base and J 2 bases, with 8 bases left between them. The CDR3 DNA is TGTGCCAGCTCACCACGGGTCGCTAACACCGGGGAGCTGTTTTTT. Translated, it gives CASSPRVANTGELFF.

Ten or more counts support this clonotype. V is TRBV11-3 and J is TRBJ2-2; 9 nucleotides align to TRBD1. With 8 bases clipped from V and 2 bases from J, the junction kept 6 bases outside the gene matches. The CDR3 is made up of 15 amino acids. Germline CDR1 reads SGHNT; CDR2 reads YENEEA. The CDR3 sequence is CASGPGQGNTGELFF. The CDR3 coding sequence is TGTGCCAGCGGGCCGGGACAGGGTAACACCGGGGAGCTGTTTTTT.

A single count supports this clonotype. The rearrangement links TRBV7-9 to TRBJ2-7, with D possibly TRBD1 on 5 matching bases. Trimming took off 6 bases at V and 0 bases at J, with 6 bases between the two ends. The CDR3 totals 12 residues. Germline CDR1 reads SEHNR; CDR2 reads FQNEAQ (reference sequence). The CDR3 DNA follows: TGTGCCAGCAGACAGGACTCCTACGAGCAGTACTTC. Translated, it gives CASRQDSYEQYF.

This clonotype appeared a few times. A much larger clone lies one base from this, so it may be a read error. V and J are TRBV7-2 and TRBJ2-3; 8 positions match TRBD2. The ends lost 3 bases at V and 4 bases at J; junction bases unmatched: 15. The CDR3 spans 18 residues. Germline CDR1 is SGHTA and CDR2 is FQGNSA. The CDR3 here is CASSFRVRRGAMADTQYF. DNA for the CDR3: TGTGCCAGCAGCTTTCGTGTAAGGCGGGGGGCTATGGCAGATACGCAGTATTTT.

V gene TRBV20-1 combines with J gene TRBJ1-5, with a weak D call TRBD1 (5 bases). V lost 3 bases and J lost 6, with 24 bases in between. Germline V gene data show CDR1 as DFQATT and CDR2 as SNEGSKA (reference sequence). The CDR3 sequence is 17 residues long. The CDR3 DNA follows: TGCAGTGCTAGGGTCCAAGTGGAGGGGATCGGTACTCAGCCCCAGCATTTT. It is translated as CSARVQVEGIGTQPQHF.

CDR3 nucleotides: TGCAGTGCGTTAGTGGGTACGGATTCACCCCTCCACTTT. Amino acids: CSALVGTDSPLHF. The chain uses TRBV20-1 and TRBJ1-6; D is ambiguous. V was shortened by 6 bases and J by 8 bases, with 14 bases between the two germline ends. The germline V gene encodes CDR1 DFQATT and CDR2 SNEGSKA (reference sequence). This CDR3 spans 13 amino acids.

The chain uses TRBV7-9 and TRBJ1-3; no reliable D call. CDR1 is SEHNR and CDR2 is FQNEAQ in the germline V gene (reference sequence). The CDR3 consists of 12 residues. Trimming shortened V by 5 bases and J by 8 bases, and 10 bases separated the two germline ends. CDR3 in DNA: TGTGCCAGCAGCCTCACGGTCGACACCATATATTTT. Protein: CASSLTVDTIYF.

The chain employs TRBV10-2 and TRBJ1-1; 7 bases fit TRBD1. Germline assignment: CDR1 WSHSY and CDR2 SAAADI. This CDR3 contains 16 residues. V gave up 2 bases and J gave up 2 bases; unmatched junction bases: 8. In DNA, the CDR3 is TGCGCCAGCAGTGAGCCAGGGACAGAAATTAACACTGAAGCTTTCTTT. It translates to CASSEPGTEINTEAFF.

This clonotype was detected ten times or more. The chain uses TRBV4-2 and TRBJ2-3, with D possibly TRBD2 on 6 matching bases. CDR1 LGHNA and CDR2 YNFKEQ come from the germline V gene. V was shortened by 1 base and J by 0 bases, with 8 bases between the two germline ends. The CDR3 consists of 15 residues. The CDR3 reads CASSQAGTSTDTQYF. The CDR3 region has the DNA TGTGCCAGCAGCCAAGCTGGGACTAGCACAGATACGCAGTATTTT.

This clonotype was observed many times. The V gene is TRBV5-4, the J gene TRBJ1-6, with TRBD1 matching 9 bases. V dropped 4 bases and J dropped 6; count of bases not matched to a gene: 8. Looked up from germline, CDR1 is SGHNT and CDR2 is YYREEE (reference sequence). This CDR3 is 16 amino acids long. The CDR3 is CASSVDRGWANSPLHF. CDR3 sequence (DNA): TGTGCCAGCAGCGTAGACAGGGGGTGGGCTAATTCACCCCTCCACTTT.

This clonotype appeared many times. The CDR3: CASSLEGGTEQYF. For the CDR3, the DNA is TGTGCCAGCAGTTTAGAAGGTGGGACCGAGCAGTACTTC. The V and J genes are TRBV27 and TRBJ2-7, with D possibly called TRBD1 or TRBD2 (5 bases each). CDR1 MNHEY and CDR2 SMNVEV come from the germline V gene (reference sequence). Trimming took 2 bases from V and 6 from J, leaving 11 bases between them. The CDR3 covers 13 residues.

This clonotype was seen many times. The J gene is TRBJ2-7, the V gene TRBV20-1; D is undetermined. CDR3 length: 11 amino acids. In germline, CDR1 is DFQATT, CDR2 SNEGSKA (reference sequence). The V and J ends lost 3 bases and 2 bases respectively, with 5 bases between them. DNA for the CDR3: TGCAGTGCTAGTGCAGCCTACGAGCAGTACTTC. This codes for CSASAAYEQYF.

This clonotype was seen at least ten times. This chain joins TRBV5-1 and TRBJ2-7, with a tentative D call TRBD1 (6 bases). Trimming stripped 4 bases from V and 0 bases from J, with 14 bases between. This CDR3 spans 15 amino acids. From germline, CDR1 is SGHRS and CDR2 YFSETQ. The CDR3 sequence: CASSPAPGDSYEQYF. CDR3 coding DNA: TGCGCCAGCAGCCCGGCGCCAGGGGACTCCTACGAGCAGTACTTC.

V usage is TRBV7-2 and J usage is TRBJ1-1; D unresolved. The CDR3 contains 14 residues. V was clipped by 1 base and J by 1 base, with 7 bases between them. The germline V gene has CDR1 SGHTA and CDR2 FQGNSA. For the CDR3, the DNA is TGTGCCAGCAGCTTAGGTCGAAGGAACACTGAAGCTTTCTTT. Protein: CASSLGRRNTEAFF.

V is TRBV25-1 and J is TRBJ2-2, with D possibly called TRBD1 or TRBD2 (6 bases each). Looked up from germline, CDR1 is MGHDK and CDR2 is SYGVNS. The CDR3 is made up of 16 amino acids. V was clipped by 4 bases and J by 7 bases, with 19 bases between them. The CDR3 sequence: CASSGPRPGANGELFF. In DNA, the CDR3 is TGTGCCAGCAGTGGACCCCGCCCGGGGGCTAACGGGGAGCTGTTTTTT.

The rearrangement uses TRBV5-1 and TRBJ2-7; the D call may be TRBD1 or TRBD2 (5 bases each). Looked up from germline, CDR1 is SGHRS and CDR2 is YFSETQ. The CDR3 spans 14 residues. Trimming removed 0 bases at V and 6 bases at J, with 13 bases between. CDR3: CASSLGSGSLEQYF. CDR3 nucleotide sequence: TGCGCCAGCAGCTTGGGTTCAGGGAGTCTCGAGCAGTACTTC.

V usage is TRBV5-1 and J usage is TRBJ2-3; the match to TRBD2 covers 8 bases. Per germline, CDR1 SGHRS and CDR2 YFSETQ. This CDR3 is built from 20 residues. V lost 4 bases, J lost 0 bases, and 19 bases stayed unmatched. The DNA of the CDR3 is TGCGCCAGCAGCCTCAAAGGGGGATGGCGGGGGGATACTAGCACAGATACGCAGTATTTT. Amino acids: CASSLKGGWRGDTSTDTQYF.

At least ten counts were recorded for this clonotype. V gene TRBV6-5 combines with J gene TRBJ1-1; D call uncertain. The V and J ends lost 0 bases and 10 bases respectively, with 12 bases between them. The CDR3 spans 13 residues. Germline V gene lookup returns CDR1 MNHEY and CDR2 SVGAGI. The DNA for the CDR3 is TGTGCCAGCAGTTACTCCCCTCTTGATTCAGCTTTCTTT. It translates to CASSYSPLDSAFF.

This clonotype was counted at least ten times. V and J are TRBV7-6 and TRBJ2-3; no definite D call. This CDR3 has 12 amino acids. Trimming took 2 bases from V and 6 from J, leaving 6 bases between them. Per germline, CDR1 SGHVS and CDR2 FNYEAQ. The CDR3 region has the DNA TGTGCCAGCAGCTTAAGTTCTGATACGCAGTATTTT. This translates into CASSLSSDTQYF.

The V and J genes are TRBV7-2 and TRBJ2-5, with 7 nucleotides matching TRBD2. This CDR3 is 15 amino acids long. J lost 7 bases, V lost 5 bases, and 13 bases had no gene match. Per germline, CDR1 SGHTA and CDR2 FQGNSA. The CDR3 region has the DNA TGTGCCAGCAGCGTGGAGCGGGGCCACGGGGGGACCCAGTACTTC. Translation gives CASSVERGHGGTQYF.

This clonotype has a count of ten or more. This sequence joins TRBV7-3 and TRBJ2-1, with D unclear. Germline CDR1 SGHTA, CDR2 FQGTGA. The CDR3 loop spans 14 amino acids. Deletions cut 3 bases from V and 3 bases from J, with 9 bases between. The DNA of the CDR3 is TGTGCCAGCAGCTTGAGTAGCTTCTACAATGAGCAGTTCTTC. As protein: CASSLSSFYNEQFF.